A selection of T cell receptor beta chains follows, all from one sample in a study of a mutant IDH1 vaccine in newly diagnosed glioma. The antigens for these receptors are not known. Clones were read by immunoSEQ multiplex PCR, and TCRdb kept only the in-frame ones, dropping some. The sample holds about 72,000 clones, 84% seen once. The sequences come from PBMCs, collected from a glioma patient whose treatment included an IDH1 peptide vaccine. These receptors all stem from a man in his late teens or twenties with glioma. CDR3s include the opening cysteine and the closing phenylalanine or tryptophan. The D gene is left open where the match is weak. Clone sizes are given selectively: once, few, many, or a class where the clone is expanded.

size,V,J,D,DNA,CDR3
NA,TRBV5-1,TRBJ1-1,NA,TGCGCCAGCAGCTTCGACAGGAACACTGAAGCTTTCTTT,CASSFDRNTEAFF
NA,TRBV11-2,TRBJ1-1,NA,TGTGCCAGCAGCCTGGACAGCTCGAACACTGAAGCTTTCTTT,CASSLDSSNTEAFF
NA,TRBV27,TRBJ1-5,NA,TGTGCCAGCGGATCGGGGGCTTTCAATCAGCCCCAGCATTTT,CASGSGAFNQPQHF
NA,TRBV6-1,TRBJ2-7,TRBD1,TGTGCCAGCACCTGGACAGGGGCCTCCTACGAGCAGTACTTC,CASTWTGASYEQYF
NA,TRBV15,TRBJ1-3,NA,TGTGCCACCAAGGGGTGGTCGGGAAACACCATATATTTT,CATKGWSGNTIYF
NA,TRBV6-6,TRBJ2-7,NA,TGTGCCAGCAGTTACGGGCGCCAGAACTCCTACGAGCAGTACTTC,CASSYGRQNSYEQYF
once,TRBV5-5,TRBJ1-3,NA,TGTGCCAGCAGCTTGGTTTGGGGATCTGGGAACACCATATATTTT,CASSLVWGSGNTIYF
few,TRBV25-1,TRBJ1-1,TRBD1,TGTGCCAGCGGGACAGGGGGCAGCGAAGCTTTCTTT,CASGTGGSEAFF
NA,TRBV15,TRBJ2-2,NA,TGTGCCACCTGTAGACAGTTGAACACCGGGGAGCTGTTTTTT,CATCRQLNTGELFF
NA,TRBV25-1,TRBJ1-3,NA,TGTGCCAGCAGTGTCACCGGCTCTGGAAACACCATATATTTT,CASSVTGSGNTIYF
NA,TRBV6-5,TRBJ2-1,NA,TGTGCCAGCAGTCCTCAGGGAAATGAGCAGTTCTTC,CASSPQGNEQFF
once,TRBV9,TRBJ2-3,NA,TGTGCCAGCAGCGCGACTTCCTGG,CASSATSW
NA,TRBV4-1,TRBJ2-7,NA,TGCGCCAGCAGCCAAGGACCGGACTCCTCCTACGAGCAGTACTTC,CASSQGPDSSYEQYF
NA,TRBV6-5,TRBJ2-7,NA,TGTGCCAGCAGCCGCGGGTCTTCCTACGAGCAGTACTTC,CASSRGSSYEQYF
few,TRBV5-1,TRBJ1-1,TRBD1,TGCGCCAGCAGCTTGGCAGGGGGGAGCTCTGAAGCTTTCTTT,CASSLAGGSSEAFF
NA,TRBV11-2,TRBJ1-2,NA,TGTGCCAGCAGCTTAGCCCGGAGGAATAGGGATGGCTACACCTTC,CASSLARRNRDGYTF
NA,TRBV27,TRBJ2-7,TRBD1,TGTGCCAGCAGAGAGCTATCGGACAGGGGCTACGAGCAGTACTTC,CASRELSDRGYEQYF
NA,TRBV6-5,TRBJ1-1,NA,TGTGCCAGCAGTGACAACAGGGCAGGGGCTGAAGCTTTCTTT,CASSDNRAGAEAFF
NA,TRBV4-1,TRBJ2-7,NA,TGCGCCAGCAGCCGGTCCATGCGGGACTGGTCCTACGAGCAGTACTTC,CASSRSMRDWSYEQYF
NA,TRBV30,TRBJ2-7,TRBD2,TGTGCCTTAACTAGCGGGAGCATTCCTACTCGGGAGCAGTACTTC,CALTSGSIPTREQYF
NA,TRBV6-5,TRBJ1-2,NA,TGTGCCAGCAGTTACTCATCCTCTATCTCCTATGGCTACACCTTC,CASSYSSSISYGYTF
NA,TRBV6-5,TRBJ2-2,NA,TGTGCCAGCAGTTTTGGTTGGAACACCGGGGAGCTGTTTTTT,CASSFGWNTGELFF